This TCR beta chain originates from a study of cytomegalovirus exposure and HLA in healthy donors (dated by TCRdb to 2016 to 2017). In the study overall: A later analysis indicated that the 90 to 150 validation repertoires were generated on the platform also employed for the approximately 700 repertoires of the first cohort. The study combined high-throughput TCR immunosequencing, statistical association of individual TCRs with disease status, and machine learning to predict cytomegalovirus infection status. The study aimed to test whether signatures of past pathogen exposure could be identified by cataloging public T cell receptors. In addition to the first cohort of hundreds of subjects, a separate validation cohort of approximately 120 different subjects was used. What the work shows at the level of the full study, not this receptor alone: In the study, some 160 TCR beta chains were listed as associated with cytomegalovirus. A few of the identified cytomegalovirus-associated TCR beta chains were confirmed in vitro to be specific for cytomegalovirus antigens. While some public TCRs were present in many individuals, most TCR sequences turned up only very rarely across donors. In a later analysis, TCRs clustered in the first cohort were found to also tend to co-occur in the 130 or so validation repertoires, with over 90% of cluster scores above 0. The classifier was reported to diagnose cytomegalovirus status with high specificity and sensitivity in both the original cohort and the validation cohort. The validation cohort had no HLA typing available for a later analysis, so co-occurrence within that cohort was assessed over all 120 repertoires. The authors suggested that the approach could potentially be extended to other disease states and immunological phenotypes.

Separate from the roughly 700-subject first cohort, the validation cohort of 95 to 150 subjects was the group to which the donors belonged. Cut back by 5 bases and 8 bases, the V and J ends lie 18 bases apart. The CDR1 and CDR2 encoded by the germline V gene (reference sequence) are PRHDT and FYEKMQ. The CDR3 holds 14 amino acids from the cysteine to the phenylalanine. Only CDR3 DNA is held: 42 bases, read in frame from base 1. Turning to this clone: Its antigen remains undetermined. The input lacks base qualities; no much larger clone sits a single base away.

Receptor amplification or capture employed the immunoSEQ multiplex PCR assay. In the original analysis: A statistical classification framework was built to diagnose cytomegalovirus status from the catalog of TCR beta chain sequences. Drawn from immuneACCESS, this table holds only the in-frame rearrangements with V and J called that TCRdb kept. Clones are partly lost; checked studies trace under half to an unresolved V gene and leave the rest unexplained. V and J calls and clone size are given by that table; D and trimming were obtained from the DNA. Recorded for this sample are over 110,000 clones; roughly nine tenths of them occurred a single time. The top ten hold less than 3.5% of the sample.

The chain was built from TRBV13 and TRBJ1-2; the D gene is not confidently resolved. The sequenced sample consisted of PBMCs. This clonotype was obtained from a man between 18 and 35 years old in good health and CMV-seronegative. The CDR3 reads CASSLWTDLGGYTF. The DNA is TGTGCCAGCAGCCTTTGGACGGACTTGGGAGGCTACACCTTC.